One sample yielded the 24 T cell receptor beta chains listed below, sequenced in a study of T-cell memory formation after mild COVID-19. TCRdb processed the 5' RACE reads anew with MiXCR; each CDR3 protein has one entry. The table records 540,000 or so distinct CDR3 sequences, approximately 20% of them present only once. Specimen: PBMCs or a T cell subset sorted from them (not recorded which). All receptors derive from an adult woman who had mild COVID-19 (a few samples of this study predate the infection). Cell type and time point are not known.

V usage is TRBV14 and J usage is TRBJ2-2; perhaps TRBD2 as D (6 bases). This CDR3 spans 20 amino acids. V gave up 4 bases and J gave up 0 bases, with 24 bases separating them. Looked up from germline, CDR1 is SGHDN and CDR2 is FVKESK. CDR3 nucleotide sequence: TGTGCCAGCAGCCGGGCCCGGGAGATACAGCAACTTTCGAACACCGGGGAGCTGTTTTTT. It yields the protein CASSRAREIQQLSNTGELFF.

V is TRBV20-1 and J is TRBJ2-7, with 8 bases aligning to TRBD2. The CDR3 loop spans 13 amino acids. Germline V gene sequence: CDR1 DFQATT, CDR2 SNEGSKA (reference sequence). The V gene end was trimmed by 6 bases and the J gene end by 1 base; junction bases not matched to a gene: 5. The CDR3 here is CSASLAGSYEQYF. For the CDR3, the DNA is TGCAGTGCCTCCCTAGCGGGTTCCTACGAGCAGTACTTC.

This clonotype occurred a few times. This sequence joins TRBV4-1 and TRBJ1-6; D not resolved. The V gene's germline CDR1 is MGHRA and CDR2 YSYEKL. The CDR3 extends over 13 amino acids. V was pared by 9 bases and J by 5 bases, with 11 bases between. CDR3 loop: CASGLSDNSPLHF. The CDR3 DNA reads TGCGCCAGTGGACTGTCTGATAATTCACCCCTCCACTTT.

In its sample, this clonotype was seen a few times. This chain uses TRBV12-3 or TRBV12-4 with TRBJ2-2; 8 bases are a match to TRBD2. The CDR3 loop spans 17 amino acids. Unmatched junction bases numbered 11, after V lost 6 bases and J lost 2 bases. CDR3 in amino acids: CASSFGAGGPNTGELFF. CDR3 nucleotides: TGTGCCAGCAGCTTTGGGGCGGGAGGCCCAAACACCGGGGAGCTGTTTTTT.

This sequence joins TRBV6-5 and TRBJ2-7; D perhaps matches TRBD2 (6 bases). This CDR3 spans 13 amino acids. CDR1 is MNHEY, CDR2 SVGAGI, per germline. Trimming removed 10 bases at V and 2 bases at J, with 15 bases between. The CDR3 spells CATTGTRPYEQYF. As DNA, the CDR3 is TGTGCCACCACCGGGACTCGCCCCTACGAGCAGTACTTC.

This clonotype came up a few times. The genes are TRBV7-6 and TRBJ1-1; D perhaps matches TRBD1 (6 bases). The CDR3 is made up of 15 amino acids. Germline loops: CDR1 SGHVS, CDR2 FNYEAQ. The V end lost 5 bases, the J end lost 0 bases, and 13 bases lay between the germline ends. Here the CDR3 reads CASSPSQGMNTEAFF. CDR3 in DNA: TGTGCCAGCAGCCCCTCACAGGGTATGAACACTGAAGCTTTCTTT.

This clonotype appeared once. The chain uses TRBV6-1 and TRBJ2-7, with 8 bases identical to TRBD1. The V gene end was trimmed by 10 bases and the J gene end by 4 bases; junction bases not matched to a gene: 3. The germline V gene encodes CDR1 MNHNS and CDR2 SASEGT. The CDR3 is made up of 11 amino acids. CDR3: CATQGAYEQYF. CDR3 coding DNA: TGTGCCACCCAGGGGGCTTACGAGCAGTACTTC.

This clonotype was recorded a few times. The CDR3 loop reads CASSQRGPGQGALVGGANVLTF. DNA for the CDR3: TGTGCCAGCAGCCAAAGAGGGCCGGGACAGGGGGCTCTAGTTGGCGGGGCCAACGTCCTGACTTTC. This chain links TRBV14 with TRBJ2-6, with 12 bases matching TRBD1. With V trimmed by 2 bases and J by 4 bases, 18 bases remained unmatched. This CDR3 contains 22 residues. The V gene's germline CDR1 is SGHDN and CDR2 FVKESK.

This clonotype was picked up a small number of times. The CDR3: CASSPLAGAFEQFF. CDR3 in DNA: TGTGCCAGCTCACCACTAGCGGGAGCCTTTGAGCAGTTCTTC. This rearrangement joins TRBV18 to TRBJ2-1, with TRBD2 matching over 9 bases. The CDR3 has 14 amino acids. Germline values: CDR1 KGHSH, CDR2 LQKENI. The V segment lost 1 base and the J segment 9 bases; nucleotides outside the gene matches: 4.

The chain couples TRBV7-9 to TRBJ1-1; D is possibly TRBD1 (6 bases). In germline, CDR1 is SEHNR, CDR2 FQNEAQ (reference sequence). CDR3 length: 15 amino acids. V was clipped by 6 bases and J by 1 base, with 15 bases between them. CDR3 DNA: TGTGCCAGCAGACCCACCGGGACACCGAACACTGAAGCTTTCTTT. Translating gives CASRPTGTPNTEAFF. The whole variable domain, filled in from reference TRBV7-9 and TRBJ1-1, reads DTGVSQNPRHKITKRGQNVTFRCDPISEHNRLYWYRQTLGQGPEFLTYFQNEAQLEKSRLLSDRFSAERPKGSFSTLEIQRTEQGDSAMYLCASRPTGTPNTEAFFGQGTRLTVV.

The V and J genes are TRBV6-5 and TRBJ1-1; D uncertain. Trimming removed 6 bases from V and 4 bases from J, with 15 bases in between. The CDR3 consists of 14 residues. Germline CDR1 MNHEY, CDR2 SVGAGI. The CDR3 here is CASSPPRRVTEAFF. The CDR3 DNA follows: TGTGCCAGCAGCCCCCCGAGGAGGGTCACTGAAGCTTTCTTT.

Only a few counts were recorded for this clonotype. CDR3: CSVEKGTGTYNEQFF. CDR3 coding DNA: TGCAGCGTTGAAAAGGGAACGGGAACCTACAATGAGCAGTTCTTC. This chain links TRBV29-1 with TRBJ2-1, with D maybe TRBD2 (5 bases). The V end was cut by 2 bases, the J end by 2 bases, with 13 bases between. CDR1 is SQVTM, CDR2 ANQGSEA, per germline. The CDR3 loop spans 15 amino acids.

This clonotype was counted a few times. This chain links TRBV4-3 with TRBJ2-7; tentative D call: TRBD2 (6 bases). This CDR3 region has 15 residues. From germline, CDR1 is LGHNA and CDR2 YSLEER. Trimming stripped 4 bases from V and 4 bases from J, with 17 bases between. The CDR3 DNA is TGCGCCAGCAGCCCGGGGACCGGGACTGCGTACGAGCAGTACTTC. This codes for CASSPGTGTAYEQYF.

This clonotype was seen many times. The chain recombines TRBV25-1 with TRBJ2-1, with TRBD2 identical over 9 bases. The CDR3 spans 17 residues. In germline, CDR1 is MGHDK, CDR2 SYGVNS. Trimming took 1 base from V and 4 from J; bases not matched to a gene: 8. In DNA, the CDR3 is TGTGCCAGCAGTGAATCCGGCGGGGGGGCGAGGTACAATGAGCAGTTCTTC. It encodes CASSESGGGARYNEQFF.

The chain recombines TRBV5-6 with TRBJ1-5; unclear D gene. The CDR3 has 15 residues. With 1 base removed from V and 5 bases from J, the gap between germline ends came to 13 bases. Germline CDR1 reads SGHDT; CDR2 reads YYEEEE. The chain's CDR3 is CASSLRVGSDQPQHF. As DNA, the CDR3 is TGTGCCAGCAGCTTGCGCGTTGGGAGTGATCAGCCCCAGCATTTT.

The genes are TRBV2 and TRBJ1-1; D perhaps matches TRBD1 (6 bases). Germline CDR1 SNHLY, CDR2 FYNNEI. Trimming took 0 bases from V and 8 from J, leaving 10 bases between them. The CDR3 contains 13 residues. The CDR3 bases are TGTGCCAGCAGTGAAGCGCTTAGGGGGGAAGCTTTCTTT. Protein product: CASSEALRGEAFF.

This clonotype turned up a few times. The V gene is TRBV12-3 or TRBV12-4, the J gene TRBJ1-2; 7 positions agree with TRBD1. This CDR3 contains 14 residues. J lost 7 bases, V lost 5 bases, and 10 bases had no gene match. In DNA, the CDR3 is TGTGCCAGCAGTCTGACGACAGGGTCAAGTGGCTACACCTTC. Translated, it gives CASSLTTGSSGYTF.

The gene calls are TRBV20-1 and TRBJ1-1; weak D call: TRBD1 (6 bases). Germline-derived CDR1 and CDR2 are DFQATT and SNEGSKA (reference sequence). Trimming took off 7 bases at V and 6 bases at J, with 15 bases between the two ends. The length of the CDR3 is 12 residues. CDR3 protein: CSVSQGKAEAFF. CDR3 nucleotide sequence: TGCAGTGTAAGTCAGGGGAAGGCTGAAGCTTTCTTT.

This clonotype was seen a handful of times. This rearrangement joins TRBV20-1 to TRBJ1-1; tentatively, D is TRBD1 (5 bases). This CDR3 contains 14 residues. Germline assignment: CDR1 DFQATT and CDR2 SNEGSKA (reference sequence). Trimming stripped 4 bases from V and 2 bases from J, with 14 bases between. Written as DNA, the CDR3 is TGCAGTGCTACAAGAGGGGACTACAACACTGAAGCTTTCTTT. Translation: CSATRGDYNTEAFF.

This clonotype occurred many times. The rearrangement links TRBV12-3 or TRBV12-4 to TRBJ2-5, with 8 bases lining up with TRBD1. V was clipped by 5 bases and J by 5 bases; unmatched bases: 7. The CDR3 covers 14 residues. CDR3 sequence reads: CASSPRTGYETQYF. The CDR3 DNA reads as TGTGCCAGCAGTCCCCGGACAGGGTACGAGACCCAGTACTTC.

This clonotype was seen a few times. The chain has TRBV20-1 and TRBJ1-1, with D possibly matching TRBD1 (5 bases). Trimming pared 3 bases from V and 3 bases from J, leaving 14 bases between. The CDR3 has 14 residues. Germline assignment: CDR1 DFQATT and CDR2 SNEGSKA (reference sequence). The CDR3 DNA reads TGCAGTGCTAGGACCCGACAGATGGACACTGAAGCTTTCTTT. The encoded protein is CSARTRQMDTEAFF.

As to this clonotype: This clone may be a read error of a much larger clone one base away. The V gene is TRBV12-3 or TRBV12-4, the J gene TRBJ1-1, with D possibly matching TRBD1 (6 bases). CDR3 length: 13 amino acids. V lost 6 bases, J lost 1 base, and 9 bases lay in between. CDR3: CASRAGQNTEAFF. CDR3 coding DNA: TGTGCCAGCAGGGCGGGACAGAACACTGAAGCTTTCTTT.

This clonotype occurred a few times. The chain employs TRBV7-2 and TRBJ1-5; D not resolved. Germline values: CDR1 SGHTA, CDR2 FQGNSA. This CDR3 is 15 amino acids long. V was clipped by 0 bases and J by 2 bases, with 8 bases between them. The CDR3 coding sequence is TGTGCCAGCAGCTTAGCGATCGGGGGCAATCAGCCCCAGCATTTT. It specifies CASSLAIGGNQPQHF.

The V gene is TRBV24-1, the J gene TRBJ1-4; 10 bases are shared with TRBD1. J lost 8 bases, V lost 4 bases, and 6 bases had no gene match. The germline gives CDR1 KGHDR, CDR2 SFDVKD. CDR3 length: 15 residues. In DNA, the CDR3 is TGTGCCACCAGTGACCCGGGGACAGGGGTCGAAAAACTGTTTTTT. Amino acids: CATSDPGTGVEKLFF.